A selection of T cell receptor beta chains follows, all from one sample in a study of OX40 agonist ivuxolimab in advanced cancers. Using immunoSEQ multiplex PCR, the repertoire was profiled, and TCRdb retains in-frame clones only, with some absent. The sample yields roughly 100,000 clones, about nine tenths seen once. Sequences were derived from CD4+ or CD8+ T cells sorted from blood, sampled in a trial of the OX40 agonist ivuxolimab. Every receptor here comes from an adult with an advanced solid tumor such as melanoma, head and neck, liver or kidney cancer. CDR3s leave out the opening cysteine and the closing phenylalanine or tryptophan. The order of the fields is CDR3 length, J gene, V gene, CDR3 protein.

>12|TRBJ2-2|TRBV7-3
ASQLGANTGELF
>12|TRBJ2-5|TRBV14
ASSRRAKGETQY
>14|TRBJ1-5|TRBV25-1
ASSLGGPSSNQPQH
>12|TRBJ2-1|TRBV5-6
ASSPPGGYNEQF
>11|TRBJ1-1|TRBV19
ASTGGQGYEAF
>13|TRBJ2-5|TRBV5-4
ASSLVRQQQETQY
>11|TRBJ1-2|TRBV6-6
AGTTVGSVGYT
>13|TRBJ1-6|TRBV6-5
ASSYAVRTNSPLH
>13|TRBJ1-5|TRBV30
AWSHRGLVNQPQH
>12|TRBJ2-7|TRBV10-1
ASPGRLAEDEQY
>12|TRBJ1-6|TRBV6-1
ASNGQGGGSPLH
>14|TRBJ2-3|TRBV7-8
ASSLIPAGLTDTQY
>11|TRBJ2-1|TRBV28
ASSWATRVNQF
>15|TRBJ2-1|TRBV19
ASSPQTTGSRYNEQF
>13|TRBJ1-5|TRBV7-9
ASSWEGLSNQPQH
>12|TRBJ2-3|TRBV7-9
ASSRGGHTDTQY
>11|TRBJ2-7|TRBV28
ASSSRLTYEQY
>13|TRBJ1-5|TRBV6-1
ASSDGQGDNQPQH
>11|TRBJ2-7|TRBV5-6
ASRRDISYEQY
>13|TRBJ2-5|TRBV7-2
ASSPRQGFQETQY
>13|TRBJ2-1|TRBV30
AWSIGARGGNEQF
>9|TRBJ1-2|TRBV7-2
ASSSSYGYT
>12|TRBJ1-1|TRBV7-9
ASSLYRGEAEAF
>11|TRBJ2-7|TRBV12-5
ASGLSPLDEQY
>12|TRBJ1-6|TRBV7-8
ASSLSMAGSPLH
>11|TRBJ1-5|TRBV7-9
ASSLGPGQPQH
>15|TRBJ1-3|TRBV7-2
ASSLTAPGFSGNTIY
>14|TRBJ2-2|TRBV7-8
ASSLSAGGSTGELF
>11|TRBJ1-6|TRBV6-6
ASSVDRNSPLH
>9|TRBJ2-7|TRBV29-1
SGGHSYEQY
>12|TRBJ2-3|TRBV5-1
ASSNGGALDTQY
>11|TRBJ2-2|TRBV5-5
ASSLWTPGELF
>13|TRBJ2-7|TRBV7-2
ASSLALAGPYEQY
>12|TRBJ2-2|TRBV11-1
ASGQWGNTGELF
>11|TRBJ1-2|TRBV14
ASSQDRGYGYT